Listed below are T cell receptor beta chains from one sample, sequenced in a study of metastatic and nonmetastatic thyroid tumors. Using MiXCR, TCRdb reanalyzed the PCR reads. The sample holds about 41,000 clones, roughly 11% seen once. The material sequenced was blood. Receptors were obtained from a female donor with papillary thyroid cancer or a benign thyroid nodule (not recorded which). Some clones in this sample may be carry-over from other donors' samples. CDR3s include the opening cysteine and the closing phenylalanine or tryptophan. A D gene is named only where the DNA matches it firmly. For some rows the clone size is stated as once, few or many, or as a class when expanded; others skip it.

D gene: TRBD1; clone size: many; V gene: TRBV9; J gene: TRBJ2-1; CDR3 protein: CASSVGDRAPDSYNEQFF; CDR3 DNA: TGTGCCAGCAGCGTAGGGGACAGGGCCCCCGACTCCTACAATGAGCAGTTCTTC
D gene: -; clone size: many; V gene: TRBV20-1; J gene: TRBJ1-4; CDR3 protein: CSATRGGDEKLFF; CDR3 DNA: TGCAGTGCCACCCGGGGGGGAGACGAAAAACTGTTTTTT
D gene: TRBD2; clone size: -; V gene: TRBV11-1; J gene: TRBJ2-3; CDR3 protein: CANSPGLAGVDTQYF; CDR3 DNA: TGTGCCAACAGCCCGGGACTAGCGGGAGTGGATACGCAGTATTTT
D gene: -; clone size: many; V gene: TRBV27; J gene: TRBJ1-1; CDR3 protein: CASSPLVNTEAFF; CDR3 DNA: TGTGCCAGCAGCCCGCTCGTGAACACTGAAGCTTTCTTT
D gene: -; clone size: -; V gene: TRBV11-3; J gene: TRBJ2-7; CDR3 protein: CASSLGGPSYEQYF; CDR3 DNA: TGTGCCAGCAGCTTAGGGGGCCCCTCCTACGAGCAGTACTTC
D gene: -; clone size: few; V gene: TRBV6-6; J gene: TRBJ2-7; CDR3 protein: CAISYGTLYEQYF; CDR3 DNA: TGTGCCATCAGTTATGGGACACTATACGAGCAGTACTTC
D gene: -; clone size: -; V gene: TRBV2; J gene: TRBJ2-7; CDR3 protein: CASRGEAYEQYF; CDR3 DNA: TGTGCCAGCCGAGGGGAGGCCTACGAGCAGTACTTC
D gene: -; clone size: many; V gene: TRBV6-2/TRBV6-3; J gene: TRBJ2-7; CDR3 protein: CASSSPGHSSYEQYF; CDR3 DNA: TGTGCCAGCAGCTCCCCGGGACATTCCTCCTACGAGCAGTACTTC
D gene: -; clone size: many; V gene: TRBV5-1; J gene: TRBJ2-1; CDR3 protein: CASSLGVRPQPNEQFF; CDR3 DNA: TGCGCCAGCAGCTTGGGGGTCCGTCCACAACCAAATGAGCAGTTCTTC
D gene: -; clone size: few; V gene: TRBV6-1; J gene: TRBJ2-3; CDR3 protein: CASYKITDTQYF; CDR3 DNA: TGTGCCAGCTATAAGATCACAGATACGCAGTATTTT
D gene: TRBD1; clone size: many; V gene: TRBV5-6; J gene: TRBJ1-3; CDR3 protein: CASSLGQGANTIYF; CDR3 DNA: TGTGCCAGCAGCTTGGGCCAGGGGGCAAACACCATATATTTT
D gene: -; clone size: -; V gene: TRBV11-1; J gene: TRBJ2-7; CDR3 protein: CASSWCPYSARSLPVEQYF; CDR3 DNA: TGTGCCAGCAGCTGGTGTCCTTATTCAGCCCGAAGCTTACCGGTCGAGCAGTACTTC
D gene: TRBD2; clone size: many; V gene: TRBV5-1; J gene: TRBJ2-1; CDR3 protein: CASSFPSGRSVNEQFF; CDR3 DNA: TGCGCCAGCAGCTTCCCTAGCGGGAGGTCAGTCAATGAGCAGTTCTTC
D gene: -; clone size: many; V gene: TRBV5-5; J gene: TRBJ1-4; CDR3 protein: CASTGGWNNEKLFF; CDR3 DNA: TGTGCCAGCACCGGGGGGTGGAATAATGAAAAACTGTTTTTT
D gene: TRBD2; clone size: many; V gene: TRBV20-1; J gene: TRBJ2-7; CDR3 protein: CSATRGVSEQYF; CDR3 DNA: TGCAGTGCTACGCGGGGGGTCAGCGAGCAGTACTTC
D gene: -; clone size: many; V gene: TRBV13; J gene: TRBJ2-1; CDR3 protein: CASSLAGLLIYSEQFF; CDR3 DNA: TGTGCCAGCAGCTTAGCGGGACTCCTGATTTACAGTGAGCAGTTCTTC
D gene: TRBD1; clone size: many; V gene: TRBV5-8; J gene: TRBJ2-6; CDR3 protein: CANRGVAGANVLTF; CDR3 DNA: TGTGCCAACAGGGGTGTCGCTGGGGCCAACGTCCTGACTTTC
D gene: -; clone size: many; V gene: TRBV5-1; J gene: TRBJ2-5; CDR3 protein: CASSLGLAGSQETQYF; CDR3 DNA: TGCGCCAGCAGCTTGGGTCTCGCGGGAAGTCAAGAGACCCAGTACTTC
D gene: TRBD2; clone size: many; V gene: TRBV10-3; J gene: TRBJ2-7; CDR3 protein: CAIRPGGASVYEQYF; CDR3 DNA: TGTGCCATCAGGCCCGGGGGGGCTTCGGTCTACGAGCAGTACTTC
D gene: -; clone size: many; V gene: TRBV18; J gene: TRBJ1-1; CDR3 protein: CASSPGLSTEAFF; CDR3 DNA: TGTGCCAGCTCACCGGGACTAAGCACTGAAGCTTTCTTT
D gene: TRBD1; clone size: many; V gene: TRBV19; J gene: TRBJ1-6; CDR3 protein: CASSRTGNDNSPLHF; CDR3 DNA: TGTGCCAGTAGCAGGACAGGGAACGATAATTCACCCCTCCACTTT
D gene: -; clone size: many; V gene: TRBV28; J gene: TRBJ1-1; CDR3 protein: CASGTGTLEAFF; CDR3 DNA: TGTGCCAGCGGTACCGGGACACTTGAAGCTTTCTTT
D gene: -; clone size: many; V gene: TRBV12-3/TRBV12-4; J gene: TRBJ2-7; CDR3 protein: CASSFRQIEQYF; CDR3 DNA: TGTGCCAGCAGTTTTCGGCAAATCGAGCAGTACTTC
D gene: -; clone size: many; V gene: TRBV28; J gene: TRBJ2-5; CDR3 protein: CASSLFGGETQYF; CDR3 DNA: TGTGCCAGCAGTTTATTTGGGGGCGAGACCCAGTACTTC
D gene: TRBD1; clone size: many; V gene: TRBV5-1; J gene: TRBJ2-3; CDR3 protein: CASSSLESRGQGDTQYF; CDR3 DNA: TGCGCCAGCAGCTCCCTCGAGAGCAGGGGGCAGGGAGATACGCAGTATTTT
D gene: -; clone size: many; V gene: TRBV7-8; J gene: TRBJ1-2; CDR3 protein: CASSLKQGEGYTF; CDR3 DNA: TGTGCCAGCAGCCTTAAGCAGGGAGAAGGCTACACCTTC
D gene: TRBD1; clone size: -; V gene: TRBV7-8; J gene: TRBJ2-1; CDR3 protein: CASSSYGGYRGYEQFF; CDR3 DNA: TGTGCCAGCAGCTCCTATGGGGGTTACAGGGGATATGAGCAGTTCTTC
D gene: TRBD1; clone size: many; V gene: TRBV4-2; J gene: TRBJ2-1; CDR3 protein: CASRPTGSHYNEQFF; CDR3 DNA: TGTGCCAGCAGACCGACAGGGTCGCATTACAATGAGCAGTTCTTC
D gene: -; clone size: many; V gene: TRBV5-4; J gene: TRBJ2-7; CDR3 protein: CASSSASDQAYEQYF; CDR3 DNA: TGTGCCAGCAGCTCAGCTAGCGATCAAGCCTACGAGCAGTACTTC
D gene: -; clone size: many; V gene: TRBV28; J gene: TRBJ2-5; CDR3 protein: CASSPSDGQETQYF; CDR3 DNA: TGTGCCAGCAGTCCATCGGACGGTCAAGAGACCCAGTACTTC
D gene: -; clone size: -; V gene: TRBV12-3/TRBV12-4; J gene: TRBJ1-1; CDR3 protein: CASLQDIGEAFF; CDR3 DNA: TGTGCCAGCCTCCAGGACATTGGAGAAGCTTTCTTT
D gene: TRBD2; clone size: many; V gene: TRBV20-1; J gene: TRBJ2-3; CDR3 protein: CSARREGITDTQYF; CDR3 DNA: TGCAGTGCACGTCGGGAGGGCATTACAGATACGCAGTATTTT
D gene: -; clone size: many; V gene: TRBV5-5; J gene: TRBJ2-2; CDR3 protein: CASSLTGRGELFF; CDR3 DNA: TGTGCCAGCAGCCTGACAGGGAGGGGGGAGCTGTTTTTT
D gene: -; clone size: many; V gene: TRBV7-8; J gene: TRBJ1-1; CDR3 protein: CASSWGMGGGEDMNTEAFF; CDR3 DNA: TGTGCCAGCAGCTGGGGGATGGGAGGGGGAGAGGATATGAACACTGAAGCTTTCTTT
D gene: -; clone size: many; V gene: TRBV20-1; J gene: TRBJ1-1; CDR3 protein: CSARSRYGNTEAFF; CDR3 DNA: TGCAGTGCTAGATCGCGGTACGGGAACACTGAAGCTTTCTTT
D gene: -; clone size: many; V gene: TRBV6-1; J gene: TRBJ1-2; CDR3 protein: CASSDRRSPPGYTF; CDR3 DNA: TGTGCCAGCAGTGATCGTAGAAGCCCGCCTGGCTACACCTTC
D gene: -; clone size: many; V gene: TRBV12-3/TRBV12-4; J gene: TRBJ1-5; CDR3 protein: CASSSSEVQPQHF; CDR3 DNA: TGTGCCAGCAGTTCATCGGAGGTTCAGCCCCAGCATTTT
D gene: TRBD1; clone size: many; V gene: TRBV5-6; J gene: TRBJ1-1; CDR3 protein: CASSPSPGTGGDRGTEAFF; CDR3 DNA: TGTGCCAGCAGCCCCTCCCCCGGGACAGGGGGCGATCGTGGCACTGAAGCTTTCTTT
D gene: -; clone size: many; V gene: TRBV12-5; J gene: TRBJ2-1; CDR3 protein: CASAPGVDNEQFF; CDR3 DNA: TGTGCTAGTGCCCCTGGGGTAGATAATGAGCAGTTCTTC
D gene: -; clone size: few; V gene: TRBV28; J gene: TRBJ2-7; CDR3 protein: CASPLGVRLLPYEQYF; CDR3 DNA: TGTGCCAGCCCTTTGGGTGTGAGACTCCTCCCTTACGAGCAGTACTTC
D gene: -; clone size: many; V gene: TRBV12-3/TRBV12-4; J gene: TRBJ2-1; CDR3 protein: CASSLFGSEDEQFF; CDR3 DNA: TGTGCCAGCAGTTTATTCGGGAGTGAGGATGAGCAGTTCTTC
D gene: -; clone size: many; V gene: TRBV11-2; J gene: TRBJ2-6; CDR3 protein: CASRDSGANVLTF; CDR3 DNA: TGTGCCAGCAGAGACTCTGGGGCCAACGTCCTGACTTTC
D gene: -; clone size: many; V gene: TRBV30; J gene: TRBJ1-1; CDR3 protein: CAWSVTGGLTTEAFF; CDR3 DNA: TGTGCCTGGAGTGTAACCGGGGGGCTCACGACTGAAGCTTTCTTT
D gene: TRBD2; clone size: many; V gene: TRBV9; J gene: TRBJ2-1; CDR3 protein: CASSPTSGSFEQFF; CDR3 DNA: TGTGCCAGCAGCCCGACTAGCGGGAGTTTTGAGCAGTTCTTC